These 8 T cell receptor beta chains share one sample of origin, sequenced in a study of HIV-infected children after antiretroviral therapy interruption. RNA-based 3' RACE libraries used unique molecular identifiers. TCRdb called the 3' RACE reads again in MiXCR, with one record for every CDR3 protein. This table has about 86,000 distinct CDR3 sequences, around 6.9% appearing once. Treatment in this sample: PENTA 11 planned treatment interruption arm or continuous ART arm. Sequenced here: CD45RA+ CD4+ T cells from PBMCs, pooled from several time points, sampled from a donor given antiretroviral therapy, either interrupted or continuous. Subset reported: naive CD4+ CD45RA+ CD45RO- T cells. The receptors stem from a pool of human donors with HIV.

This clonotype was picked up many times. The chain recombines TRBV10-3 with TRBJ1-1; D remains ambiguous. This CDR3 is 16 amino acids long. The germline V gene encodes CDR1 ENHRY and CDR2 SYGVKD. The V gene lost 8 bases and the J gene lost 0 bases, with 19 bases spanning the gap. CDR3 sequence: CAIGKGLDRVNTEAFF. The CDR3 DNA follows: TGTGCCATCGGGAAGGGTTTAGACCGAGTGAACACTGAAGCTTTCTTT.

The J gene is TRBJ2-7, the V gene TRBV19; D is undetermined. The CDR3 length is 14 residues. CDR1 LNHDA and CDR2 SQIVND come from the germline V gene (reference sequence). Between the trimmed V and J ends, which lost 4 bases and 1 base, there was a span of 11 bases. The CDR3 protein is CASSRYLQSYEQYF. For the CDR3, the DNA is TGTGCCAGTAGTAGGTACCTTCAATCCTACGAGCAGTACTTC.

This clonotype was observed many times. This chain links TRBV14 with TRBJ2-4; no clear D. The V gene's germline CDR1 is SGHDN and CDR2 FVKESK. The CDR3 extends over 15 amino acids. V lost 1 base, J lost 0 bases, and 7 bases lay in between. DNA for the CDR3: TGTGCCAGCAGCCAAGGTCCCCTAGCCAAAAACATTCAGTACTTC. Protein: CASSQGPLAKNIQYF. The full variable domain, with the rest looked up from reference TRBV14 and TRBJ2-4, is EAGVTQFPSHSVIEKGQTVTLRCDPISGHDNLYWYRRVMGKEIKFLLHFVKESKQDESGMPNNRFLAERTGGTYSTLKVQPAELEDSGVYFCASSQGPLAKNIQYFGAGTRLSVL.

The V gene is TRBV6-1, the J gene TRBJ2-7, with a tentative D call TRBD2 (6 bases). Germline V gene data show CDR1 as MNHNS and CDR2 as SASEGT. V was pared by 0 bases and J by 6 bases, with 9 bases between. This CDR3 is built from 13 residues. The CDR3 DNA reads TGTGCCAGCAGTGAAGCGCGGGGTTCCGAGCAGTACTTC. It yields the protein CASSEARGSEQYF.

There are a few counts of this clonotype. The rearrangement uses TRBV21-1 and TRBJ2-7; the DNA was not used to check the table's D call, TRBD1. TRBV21-1 is classified as a pseudogene. The CDR3 length is 14 residues. CDR3 DNA sequence: TGTGCCAGCAGCGTTCGACAGGGAAACTACGAGCAGTACTTC. Translating gives CASSVRQGNYEQYF.

This clonotype appeared a few times. The chain carries TRBV18 and TRBJ1-4, with D perhaps TRBD1 (5 bases). V lost 0 bases to trimming and J lost 7 bases, with 15 bases between them. Germline CDR1 and CDR2: KGHSH and LQKENI. This CDR3 is built from 16 residues. CDR3 protein: CASSPPVRERGEKLFF. CDR3 DNA: TGTGCCAGCTCACCACCGGTACGGGAAAGGGGTGAAAAACTGTTTTTT.

This clonotype showed up many times. The V call is TRBV29-1, the J call TRBJ1-1; a possible D gene is TRBD1 (6 bases). Looked up from germline, CDR1 is SQVTM and CDR2 is ANQGSEA. V lost 7 bases to trimming and J lost 0 bases, with 9 bases between them. The CDR3 totals 12 residues. DNA for the CDR3: TGCAGCGGCGGACAGATGAACACTGAAGCTTTCTTT. Protein product: CSGGQMNTEAFF.

This clonotype has at least ten counts. The genes are TRBV12-3 or TRBV12-4 and TRBJ1-1, with D possibly matching TRBD1 (5 bases). V lost 3 bases, J lost 1 base, and 9 bases lay in between. The CDR3 runs to 14 residues. The CDR3 nucleotides are TGTGCCAGCAGTTTGGGACTGCAGAACACTGAAGCTTTCTTT. Translating it yields CASSLGLQNTEAFF.